The T cell receptor (beta chain) under discussion was sequenced for a study of T cell repertoires in aging, cancer and after chemotherapy. Background on the study: Some 10 million TCR reads were in the whole dataset.

The V gene end was trimmed by 0 bases and the J gene end by 5 bases; junction bases not matched to a gene: 5. The CDR3 is 15 residues long. The germline V gene encodes CDR1 SEHNR and CDR2 FQNEAQ (reference sequence). On this clonotype: As yet, its antigen is unknown.

A mixed TRB-A/B primer pool amplified rearranged TRB by multiplex touch-down PCR. Each CDR3 protein gets one entry after TCRdb re-called the multiplex PCR reads with MiXCR. The sample has roughly 2,200 distinct CDR3 sequences; roughly a quarter are singletons. TCR beta rearrangements were amplified from peripheral blood genomic DNA. Study outcomes and limitations: Untreated cancer patients had significantly lower blood TCR diversity than age-matched healthy donors. Across the chemotherapy interval, each cancer cohort showed higher median generation probability, suggesting thymic rebound.

Sequencing input: blood. The chain recombines TRBV7-9 with TRBJ2-7; 9 bases fit TRBD2. The sequence was obtained from a human donor with a solid tumor. The CDR3 sequence: CASSLARGGADEQYF. The CDR3 DNA reads TGTGCCAGCAGCTTAGCTCGCGGGGGGGCCGACGAGCAGTACTTC.